These T cell receptor beta chains were read from a single sample in a study of blood T cell repertoires in COVID-19. Libraries were prepared by immunoSEQ multiplex PCR; TCRdb keeps only in-frame clonotypes and omits some of them. In the table there are 130,000 to 150,000 clones, about 90% of which are singletons. Sequencing was carried out using PBMCs or T cells enriched from blood (not recorded which). These receptors were obtained from a man aged 55 to 69 who had recovered from COVID-19. Each CDR3 is given with its conserved first and last residue. Fields, in order: CDR3 protein, CDR3 DNA, clone size, J gene, V gene, D gene. D genes are given only for firm matches. Size tells how often a clone was seen (once, few, many) or the class of an expanded clone, and some rows leave it out.

CSASTGLNTEAFF | TGCAGTGCTAGTACAGGGTTGAACACTGAAGCTTTCTTT | once | TRBJ1-1 | TRBV20-1 | .
CASSESQYTEAFF | TGCGCCAGCAGTGAGTCCCAGTACACTGAAGCTTTCTTT | . | TRBJ1-1 | TRBV10-2 | .
CASSLLRGNSYNEQFF | TGTGCCAGCAGTTTACTTCGCGGGAATTCCTACAATGAGCAGTTCTTC | . | TRBJ2-1 | TRBV28 | .
CATSEYRDGYTF | TGTGCCACCAGTGAATACAGGGACGGCTACACCTTC | . | TRBJ1-2 | TRBV24-1 | .
CASSLIDRSPSQYF | TGCGCCAGCAGCTTGATAGACAGATCCCCTTCGCAGTATTTT | . | TRBJ2-3 | TRBV5-1 | .
CASSLYGGGGYTF | TGTGCCAGCAGTTTATATGGCGGAGGGGGCTACACCTTC | once | TRBJ1-2 | TRBV27 | .
CASSKERQETQYF | TGTGCCAGCAGTAAGGAGCGGCAAGAGACCCAGTACTTC | . | TRBJ2-5 | TRBV2 | .
CASRPTSGQGSSPLHF | TGTGCCAGCAGACCTACAAGCGGACAGGGTAGTTCACCCCTCCACTTT | . | TRBJ1-6 | TRBV2 | TRBD1
CASSLGDRDYGYTF | TGTGCCAGCAGCTTAGGGGACAGGGACTATGGCTACACCTTC | . | TRBJ1-2 | TRBV11-2 | TRBD1
CASSDQAGWQPQHF | TGTGCCAGCAGTGATCAGGCAGGTTGGCAGCCCCAGCATTTT | . | TRBJ1-5 | TRBV6-4 | .
CASSYGSGFYGYTF | TGTGCCAGCAGCTACGGATCCGGGTTCTATGGCTACACCTTC | . | TRBJ1-2 | TRBV28 | .
CASNQQGKSPLHF | TGTGCCAGCAACCAACAGGGAAAGTCTCCCCTCCACTTT | . | TRBJ1-6 | TRBV3-1/TRBV3-2 | .
CASSHLSDEQFF | TGTGCCAGCAGCCACCTCAGCGATGAGCAGTTCTTC | . | TRBJ2-1 | TRBV3-1/TRBV3-2 | .
CAISEPMGRSRTDTQYF | TGTGCCATCAGTGAGCCGATGGGCCGGTCCCGCACAGATACGCAGTATTTT | . | TRBJ2-3 | TRBV10-3 | .
CSGGTSGWSEQFF | TGCAGCGGAGGGACTAGCGGTTGGAGTGAGCAGTTCTTC | . | TRBJ2-1 | TRBV29-1 | TRBD2
CASSTGINQPQHF | TGCGCCAGCTCCACAGGAATCAATCAGCCCCAGCATTTT | . | TRBJ1-5 | TRBV10-1 | .
CASSLVADYGYTF | TGTGCCAGCAGCTTGGTAGCAGACTATGGCTACACCTTC | . | TRBJ1-2 | TRBV5-5 | .
CASSLTGLYGYTF | TGTGCCAGCAGTTTAACAGGGCTCTATGGCTACACCTTC | . | TRBJ1-2 | TRBV27 | .
CASSEGQPQHF | TGTGCCAGTAGTGAGGGTCAGCCCCAGCATTTT | . | TRBJ1-5 | TRBV19 | .
CASSWPDRFNEKLFF | TGTGCCAGCAGCTGGCCAGACAGGTTTAATGAAAAACTGTTTTTT | . | TRBJ1-4 | TRBV11-2 | .
CASSLAREGPNEQFF | TGTGCCAGCAGTTTAGCCCGGGAGGGCCCCAATGAGCAGTTCTTC | . | TRBJ2-1 | TRBV28 | TRBD2
CASTREGEKLFF | TGTGCCAGCACCAGGGAGGGAGAAAAACTGTTTTTT | . | TRBJ1-4 | TRBV2 | .
CASSLGAGGTDTQYF | TGTGCCAGCAGCTTAGGGGCGGGGGGCACAGATACGCAGTATTTT | once | TRBJ2-3 | TRBV7-3 | TRBD2
CASSRYTRTEQYF | TGTGCCAGCAGCCGATACACTAGAACCGAGCAGTACTTC | . | TRBJ2-7 | TRBV14 | .
CASRAYVTGGRGYTF | TGTGCCAGCCGTGCCTACGTTACCGGGGGGCGAGGCTACACCTTC | . | TRBJ1-2 | TRBV7-2 | .
CASSLWGDSSYEQYF | TGTGCCAGCAGTTTATGGGGCGACAGCTCCTACGAGCAGTACTTC | . | TRBJ2-7 | TRBV27 | .
CAWMADRETQYF | TGTGCCTGGATGGCGGATCGGGAGACCCAGTACTTC | . | TRBJ2-5 | TRBV30 | .
CASSGTGGTEAFF | TGTGCCAGCTCCGGGACAGGGGGGACTGAAGCTTTCTTT | . | TRBJ1-1 | TRBV19 | TRBD1
CASEGDYGYTF | TGCGCCAGCGAGGGAGACTATGGCTACACCTTC | . | TRBJ1-2 | TRBV4-1 | .
CASSQSDTEAFF | TGTGCCAGTAGTCAATCAGACACTGAAGCTTTCTTT | . | TRBJ1-1 | TRBV19 | .
CASSLRRSSYNEQFF | TGTGCCAGCAGCCTCCGAAGGAGCTCCTACAATGAGCAGTTCTTC | . | TRBJ2-1 | TRBV9 | .
CASRRLAGRGHGELFF | TGTGCCAGCAGACGATTAGCGGGGCGGGGCCACGGGGAGCTGTTTTTT | . | TRBJ2-2 | TRBV11-2 | TRBD2
CARSAYGQGSWETQYF | TGTGCCAGAAGCGCCTATGGACAGGGGTCGTGGGAGACCCAGTACTTC | . | TRBJ2-5 | TRBV7-5 | .
CASRAPRRGWNSPLHF | TGTGCCAGCAGGGCCCCCCGCAGGGGGTGGAATTCACCCCTCCACTTT | . | TRBJ1-6 | TRBV28 | TRBD1
CSVDFGTLGYGYTF | TGCAGCGTTGATTTTGGGACTCTCGGCTATGGCTACACCTTC | . | TRBJ1-2 | TRBV29-1 | .
CASSFILNTEAFF | TGTGCCAGCAGTTTTATTCTGAACACTGAAGCTTTCTTT | once | TRBJ1-1 | TRBV12-3/TRBV12-4 | .
CASSSISGSDTDTQYF | TGTGCCAGCAGCTCCATATCCGGGAGTGACACAGATACGCAGTATTTT | . | TRBJ2-3 | TRBV7-2 | .